A single sample gave rise to the 10 T cell receptor beta chains below, sequenced in a study of T cell repertoires in cytomegalovirus infection. TCRdb passed the reads through MiXCR, listing each CDR3 protein once. In the table there are hundreds of thousands of distinct CDR3 sequences, under 40% of which are singletons. The specimen was PBMCs. All receptors come from a human donor in good health (CMV status not recorded). Some clones in this sample may be carry-over from other donors' samples.

The V and J genes are TRBV2 and TRBJ2-1; D is unclear. V gave up 6 bases and J gave up 0 bases, with 9 bases separating them. This CDR3 region has 14 residues. Looked up from germline, CDR1 is SNHLY and CDR2 is FYNNEI. The CDR3 spells CASRVQVSYNEQFF. DNA for the CDR3: TGTGCCAGCAGGGTCCAGGTCTCCTACAATGAGCAGTTCTTC.

The chain uses TRBV20-1 and TRBJ2-2; 11 bases match TRBD2. The length of the CDR3 is 16 residues. The V and J ends lost 5 bases and 2 bases, in that order; junction bases with no gene match: 7. Looked up from germline, CDR1 is DFQATT and CDR2 is SNEGSKA (reference sequence). DNA for the CDR3: TGCAGTGCTCCCGGGGGACTAGCGGACAACACCGGGGAGCTGTTTTTT. Translated: CSAPGGLADNTGELFF.

Many counts were recorded for this clonotype. This chain uses TRBV7-8 with TRBJ1-4, with unresolved D. Trimming shortened V by 5 bases and J by 4 bases, and 11 bases separated the two germline ends. Germline lookup yields CDR1 SGHVS and CDR2 FQNEAQ. This CDR3 has 14 residues. The CDR3 is CASSRAQLNEKLFF. The CDR3 bases are TGTGCCAGCAGCCGCGCACAGCTTAATGAAAAACTGTTTTTT.

This rearrangement joins TRBV25-1 to TRBJ1-1; D is undetermined. CDR3 length: 13 residues. V lost 1 base and J lost 1, with 4 bases in between. CDR1 and CDR2 from the germline V gene are MGHDK and SYGVNS. CDR3 sequence: CASSEWGNTEAFF. The CDR3 coding sequence is TGTGCCAGCAGTGAATGGGGGAACACTGAAGCTTTCTTT.

Details on this clonotype: This sequence may be a read error, since a much larger clone differs from it by one base. This chain uses TRBV6-5 with TRBJ1-1; D remains ambiguous. This CDR3 has 13 amino acids. V lost 6 bases to trimming and J lost 0 bases, with 8 bases between them. CDR1 and CDR2 from the germline V gene are MNHEY and SVGAGI. The DNA for the CDR3 is TGTGCCAGCAGCAACACAGTGAACACTGAAGCTTTCTTT. Protein product: CASSNTVNTEAFF.

As DNA, the CDR3 is TGCAGTGCTAGAGACAATGGCGAAAACACCGGGGAGCTGTTTTTT. This translates into CSARDNGENTGELFF. The chain links TRBV20-1 to TRBJ2-2; D call uncertain. The CDR3 sequence is 15 residues long. CDR1 and CDR2 from the germline V gene are DFQATT and SNEGSKA (reference sequence). Between the trimmed V and J ends, which lost 0 bases and 2 bases, there was a span of 10 bases.

This clonotype was seen a handful of times. The CDR3 region is CASSPSTAHSPLHF. CDR3 DNA: TGTGCCAGCAGCCCCTCGACAGCTCATTCACCCCTCCACTTT. The V gene is TRBV12-3 or TRBV12-4, the J gene TRBJ1-6; tentative D call: TRBD1 (5 bases). With 6 bases removed from V and 8 bases from J, the gap between germline ends came to 14 bases. The CDR3 runs 14 residues.

This clonotype showed up many times. The DNA for the CDR3 is TGTGCCAGCAGCCGCGATTACAGGGGAGGCCAGCCCCAGCATTTT. This encodes CASSRDYRGGQPQHF. The J gene is TRBJ1-5, the V gene TRBV7-8; TRBD1 matches at 7 bases. Per the germline V gene, CDR1 is SGHVS and CDR2 is FQNEAQ. V lost 5 bases, J lost 7 bases, and 11 bases stayed unmatched. The CDR3 is 15 residues long.

This clonotype appeared a few times. The rearrangement joins TRBV7-3 to TRBJ1-6; the D is unclear. Germline lookup yields CDR1 SGHTA and CDR2 FQGTGA. The CDR3 is 14 amino acids. V lost 2 bases and J 5 bases, leaving 7 bases between the germline ends. CDR3 sequence (DNA): TGTGCCAGCAGCTTAGGTGTGGATAATTCACCCCTCCACTTT. Translation: CASSLGVDNSPLHF.

The table lists this clonotype with a few counts. This chain joins TRBV24-1 and TRBJ2-2; tentatively, D is TRBD1 or TRBD2 (5 bases each). V was cut by 0 bases and J by 0 bases, with 7 bases left in between. The CDR3 extends over 16 amino acids. Germline V gives CDR1 KGHDR, CDR2 SFDVKD. The CDR3 here is CATSDLRGANTGELFF. The CDR3 DNA is TGTGCCACCAGTGATTTGCGAGGGGCGAACACCGGGGAGCTGTTTTTT.